These 5 T cell receptor beta chains share one sample of origin, sequenced in a study of T-cell reconstitution after alpha-beta-depleted transplantation in children. TCRbeta library construction was performed incorporating unique molecular identifiers. TCRdb independently ran MiXCR on the PCR reads; one entry per CDR3 protein. The sample lists about a million distinct CDR3 sequences; roughly 29% were seen once. The material sequenced was PBMCs, mostly from graft donor cells, taken 360 days after TCRalphabeta/CD19-depleted stem cell transplant. The receptors were sampled from a boy younger than two who had a stem cell transplant for SCID, so the T cells may come from the graft donor.

This clonotype was detected a few times. The chain couples TRBV19 to TRBJ2-3, with 8 nucleotides matching TRBD2. This CDR3 has 15 residues. Looked up from germline, CDR1 is LNHDA and CDR2 is SQIVND (reference sequence). Trimming removed 6 bases from V and 2 bases from J; junction bases left unmatched: 7. CDR3 DNA: TGTGCCAGTAGCCATAGCGGGGATCTCACAGATACGCAGTATTTT. Translation gives CASSHSGDLTDTQYF.

This chain links TRBV7-8 with TRBJ2-7, with 10 bases aligning to TRBD1. V shed 5 bases and J 1 base; nucleotides not matched to a gene: 8. The CDR3 is 16 amino acids. Germline CDR1 reads SGHVS; CDR2 reads FQNEAQ. CDR3 nucleotides: TGTGCCAGCAGCCCCCGGACAGGGGGGAGGTCCTACGAGCAGTACTTC. This translates into CASSPRTGGRSYEQYF.

This clonotype was counted between two and nine times. The V gene is TRBV6-5, the J gene TRBJ2-7; possible D gene TRBD2, 5 bases. In germline, CDR1 is MNHEY, CDR2 SVGAGI. The CDR3 consists of 14 residues. V was trimmed by 3 bases and J by 1 base, leaving 10 bases between them. CDR3 amino acids: CASSYGSGSYEQYF. CDR3 coding DNA: TGTGCCAGCAGTTATGGGTCGGGGTCCTACGAGCAGTACTTC.

The rearrangement links TRBV12-3 or TRBV12-4 to TRBJ2-1, with D perhaps assigned TRBD1 or TRBD2 (5 bases each). This CDR3 region has 17 residues. Trimming stripped 5 bases from V and 5 bases from J, with 22 bases between. The CDR3 DNA is TGTGCCAGCAGTCCAGACCCCGGGGCTTGGACCCACAATGAGCAGTTCTTC. As protein: CASSPDPGAWTHNEQFF.

V and J are TRBV10-3 and TRBJ1-1, with a weak D call TRBD1 (5 bases). V was trimmed by 0 bases and J by 7 bases, leaving 21 bases between them. The CDR3 sequence is 17 residues long. Germline lookup yields CDR1 ENHRY and CDR2 SYGVKD. CDR3 DNA sequence: TGTGCCATCAGTGAGTCGGCACCTAAAAGACAGACAAATGAAGCTTTCTTT. Translated, it gives CAISESAPKRQTNEAFF.